This record covers a single T cell receptor (beta chain). This clone's antigen is unknown. No base qualities exist here, and no much larger clone lies one base off it. Library generation was performed with PCR. DNA from cultured CD4+ T cells was subjected to TCR sequencing with the Oncomine TCR Beta short-read assay at the Johns Hopkins FTIC core. The QIAamp micro DNA kit was used to extract genomic DNA from the cultured CD4+ T cells. Oncomine TCR Beta libraries from cultured CD4+ T cells were pooled with unique dual indexes and sequenced on an Illumina iSeq 100. Concerning the study's data processing: Non-productive sequences were filtered out, and CDR3s that did not start with C, did not end with F or W, or were shorter than 7 amino acids were discarded. The MANAFEST web application identified antigen-specific clonotypes by comparing peptide-stimulated wells against reference wells and other culture wells. An FDR below 0.05, an odds ratio above 5, and a productive frequency above 0.1% in at least two of three replicate wells were required for clones to be considered positive. A clonotype counted as cross-reactive if it showed significant expansion both in the SARS-CoV-2 spike wells and in at least one common cold coronavirus spike condition. Using R version 3.6.1, CDR3 homology was evaluated through Levenshtein distances (stringdist) along with unrooted phylogenetic trees (ape). TCRdb reran the public reads through fastp at Q25 and MiXCR, keeping productive beta chains. Rows merge per CDR3 protein into single entries with the most common DNA and genes. The V and J calls come from TCRdb's annotation, not from the publication. Within this sample are 15,000 to 20,000 distinct CDR3 sequences, with 30% to 40% of them counted one time only. Around 16% of the sample is taken by the ten largest.

This sample was taken from a study of vaccination and CD4 T cells after COVID-19 (dated 2022 in TCRdb). Context from the whole study: Convalescent patients had a positive SARS-CoV-2 result on nasal swab PCR, and of these patients, several had mild disease and one had severe disease. The convalescent cohort included six males and four females, with two Hispanic individuals, seven Caucasians, two Asians and one multiracial person. Two doses of either the Pfizer-BioNTech BNT162b2 vaccine (n=8) or the Moderna mRNA-1273 vaccine (n=2) were administered to participants. Post-COVID blood samples from convalescent patients were collected a median of about 110 days after diagnosis, with a range of roughly 30 to 170 days. Post-vaccine blood samples were taken a median of about 72 days after the second vaccine dose, with a range of roughly 13 to 250 days. The cultures were stimulated with overlapping spike peptide pools from SARS-CoV-2 and from the common cold coronaviruses HCoV-NL63, HCoV-OC43 and HCoV-229E. Control cultures used a CEFX viral epitope pool as positive control, an HIV-1 Nef peptide pool as negative control, or no peptide. In around 10 COVID-19 convalescent patients and a few infection-naive healthy vaccine recipients, researchers compared the spike-specific CD4+ TCR repertoire from before mRNA vaccination with the repertoire from after. Results and caveats for the whole study, not just this receptor: Of the vaccine-specific clones found in convalescent patients, nearly all (304 of 307) were mono-reactive for SARS-CoV-2 spike instead of being cross-reactive with common cold coronaviruses. Although the median number of SARS-CoV-2-reactive clonotypes went up from 20 to 25 after infection to 35 to 40 after vaccination, the increase was not significant. Among convalescent patients, a median roughly 84% of the SARS-CoV-2-reactive clones seen after vaccination appeared only after vaccination, which suggests priming specific to the vaccine. Only a relatively small number of convalescent patients were included in the study, and early timepoints following natural infection were not analyzed.

This sample's treatment or condition label indicates: roughly ten-day PBMC culture with coronavirus spike peptide pools or control peptides (ViraFEST assay). To expand antigen-specific T cells with peptide pools and then pick out the expanded clonotypes through TCR sequencing, the study relied on the ViraFEST assay. The convalescent patients' positive SARS-CoV-2 PCR tests fell between March and December 2020, which was before the Alpha, Beta and Delta variants emerged in the United States. About 2 million PBMCs per well were cultured in IMDM with 5% human AB serum and about 9.7 IU/ml IL-2, plus 10 ug/ml peptide pools. Half of the culture medium was replaced with fresh IL-2-containing medium on days 3 and 7. After 10 days of culture, CD4+ T cells were isolated by negative selection with the EasySep CD4+ T cell isolation kit. Ficoll-Paque Plus gradient centrifugation was used to isolate PBMCs from whole blood, and the isolated PBMCs were then either used fresh or cryopreserved at -140C. In general, triplicate wells were set up for every culture condition.

The CDR3 sequence holds 13 residues, the cysteine and phenylalanine included. The retained sequence is limited to the CDR3, 39 bases, with the frame set at the first base. Sequences SGHAT (CDR1) and FQNNGV (CDR2) are obtained from the germline V gene. V and J are trimmed by 5 bases and 7 bases, and the gene matches miss 4 bases of the junction. The rearranged segments are TRBV11-2 and TRBJ2-1; 8 bases in between match TRBD2. What was sequenced was cultured CD4+ T cells from blood. The sequence was collected from a human donor with COVID-19. The CDR3 corresponds to CASSPQRGNEQFF. The base sequence is TGTGCCAGCAGCCCACAGCGGGGGAATGAGCAGTTCTTC.